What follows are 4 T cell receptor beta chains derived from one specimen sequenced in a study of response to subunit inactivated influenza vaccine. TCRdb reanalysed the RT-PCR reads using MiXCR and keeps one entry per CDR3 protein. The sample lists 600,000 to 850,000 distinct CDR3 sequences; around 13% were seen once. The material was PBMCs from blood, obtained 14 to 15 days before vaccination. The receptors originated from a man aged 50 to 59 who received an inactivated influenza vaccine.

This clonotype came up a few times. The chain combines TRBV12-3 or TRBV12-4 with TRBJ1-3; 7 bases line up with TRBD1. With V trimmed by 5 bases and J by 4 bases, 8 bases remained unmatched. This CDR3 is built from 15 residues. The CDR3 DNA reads TGTGCCAGCAGTACGGGACAGTCCCCAGGAAACACCATATATTTT. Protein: CASSTGQSPGNTIYF.

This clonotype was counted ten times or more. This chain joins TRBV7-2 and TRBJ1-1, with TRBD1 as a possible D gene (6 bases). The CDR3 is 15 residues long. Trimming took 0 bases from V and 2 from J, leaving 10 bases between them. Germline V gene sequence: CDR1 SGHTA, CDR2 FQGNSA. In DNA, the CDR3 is TGTGCCAGCAGCTTAGCCGGACAGATTAACACTGAAGCTTTCTTT. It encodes CASSLAGQINTEAFF.

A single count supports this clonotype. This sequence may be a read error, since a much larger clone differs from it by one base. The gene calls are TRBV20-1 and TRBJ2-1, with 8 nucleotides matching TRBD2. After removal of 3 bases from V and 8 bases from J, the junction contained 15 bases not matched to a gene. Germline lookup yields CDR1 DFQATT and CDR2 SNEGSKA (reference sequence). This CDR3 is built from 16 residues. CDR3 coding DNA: TGCAGTGCTAGTGAATTGGCACTAGCGGAGAAACATGAGCAGTTCTTC. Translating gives CSASELALAEKHEQFF.

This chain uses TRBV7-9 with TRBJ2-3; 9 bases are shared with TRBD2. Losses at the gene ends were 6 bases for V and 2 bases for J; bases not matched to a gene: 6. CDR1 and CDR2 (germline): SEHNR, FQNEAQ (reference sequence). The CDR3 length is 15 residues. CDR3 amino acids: CASRRLAAFTDTQYF. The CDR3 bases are TGTGCCAGCAGAAGACTAGCGGCCTTCACAGATACGCAGTATTTT. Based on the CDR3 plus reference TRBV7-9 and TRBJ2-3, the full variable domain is DTGVSQNPRHKITKRGQNVTFRCDPISEHNRLYWYRQTLGQGPEFLTYFQNEAQLEKSRLLSDRFSAERPKGSFSTLEIQRTEQGDSAMYLCASRRLAAFTDTQYFGPGTRLTVL.